Listed below are T cell receptor beta chains from one sample, sequenced in a study of Ad26.COV2.S vaccination and SARS-CoV-2 variants. Sequencing was performed with immunoSEQ multiplex PCR; in TCRdb, only in-frame clones are kept and a portion is missing. In the table there are 440,000 or so clones, roughly 87% of which are singletons. Here the sequenced sample was peripheral blood, taken in a trial of Ad26.COV2.S vaccine versus placebo. These receptors were taken from a person between 18 and 65 years old who received the Ad26.COV2.S COVID-19 vaccine or a placebo. Both conserved end residues are part of each CDR3. Fields, in order: D gene, J gene, V gene, clone size, CDR3 protein, CDR3 DNA. A D gene is named only where the DNA matches it firmly. A row's size may be missing; if present it is once, few, many or a size class.

D: TRBD1
J: TRBJ2-1
V: TRBV28
size: .
CDR3: CASSPYRGLSSYNEQFF
DNA: TGTGCCAGCAGCCCCTACAGGGGGCTCAGCTCCTACAATGAGCAGTTCTTC

D: .
J: TRBJ1-5
V: TRBV19
size: .
CDR3: CASSIGDYSNQPQHF
DNA: TGTGCCAGTAGTATAGGAGATTATAGCAATCAGCCCCAGCATTTT

D: .
J: TRBJ2-1
V: TRBV19
size: .
CDR3: CATNSYRNEQFF
DNA: TGTGCCACAAACTCCTACCGCAATGAGCAGTTCTTC

D: TRBD1
J: TRBJ1-5
V: TRBV6-1
size: few
CDR3: CASSEKVGTGLNQPQHF
DNA: TGTGCCAGCAGTGAAAAGGTTGGGACAGGGCTTAATCAGCCCCAGCATTTT

D: TRBD1
J: TRBJ1-1
V: TRBV5-4
size: .
CDR3: CASSSFATGRTEAFF
DNA: TGTGCCAGCAGCTCGTTCGCGACAGGGAGGACTGAAGCTTTCTTT

D: .
J: TRBJ1-5
V: TRBV6-2/TRBV6-3
size: .
CDR3: CASGRGGLGSNQPQHF
DNA: TGTGCCAGCGGCCGAGGGGGGCTCGGGAGCAATCAGCCCCAGCATTTT

D: .
J: TRBJ1-5
V: TRBV7-2
size: once
CDR3: CASSRLGAGRAQPQHF
DNA: TGTGCCAGCAGCCGTTTAGGGGCCGGGAGGGCTCAGCCCCAGCATTTT

D: .
J: TRBJ1-2
V: TRBV19
size: .
CDR3: CASLRGGMGSGGYTF
DNA: TGTGCCAGTCTCCGGGGGGGCATGGGGTCTGGAGGCTACACCTTC

D: TRBD1
J: TRBJ1-1
V: TRBV6-2/TRBV6-3
size: .
CDR3: CASSYFAGQGFGEKNTEAFF
DNA: TGTGCCAGCAGTTATTTTGCGGGACAGGGGTTCGGGGAGAAGAACACTGAAGCTTTCTTT

D: TRBD2
J: TRBJ2-1
V: TRBV6-4
size: .
CDR3: CASRTLAGGPGEQFF
DNA: TGTGCCAGCAGAACGCTAGCGGGGGGGCCTGGGGAGCAGTTCTTC

D: .
J: TRBJ2-3
V: TRBV12-3/TRBV12-4
size: .
CDR3: CASSPAYTDTQYF
DNA: TGTGCCAGCAGCCCCGCTTACACAGATACGCAGTATTTT

D: .
J: TRBJ2-5
V: TRBV2
size: .
CDR3: CASSEFLRATQYF
DNA: TGTGCCAGCAGTGAGTTTCTTCGGGCTACCCAGTACTTC

D: .
J: TRBJ2-1
V: TRBV21-1
size: .
CDR3: CASSKECNEQFF
DNA: TGTGCCAGCAGCAAAGAGTGCAATGAGCAGTTCTTC

D: .
J: TRBJ1-4
V: TRBV28
size: .
CDR3: CASSLAATNEKLFF
DNA: TGTGCCAGCAGTTTAGCCGCAACTAATGAAAAACTGTTTTTT

D: .
J: TRBJ2-2
V: TRBV11-3
size: once
CDR3: CASSLGPGELFF
DNA: TGTGCCAGCAGCTTAGGGCCCGGGGAGCTGTTTTTT

D: TRBD2
J: TRBJ2-5
V: TRBV7-8
size: .
CDR3: CASSLGLAGEVYQETQYF
DNA: TGTGCCAGCAGCTTAGGGCTAGCGGGGGAGGTGTACCAAGAGACCCAGTACTTC

D: TRBD1
J: TRBJ2-7
V: TRBV2
size: .
CDR3: CASSERDRESYEQYF
DNA: TGTGCCAGCAGTGAAAGGGACAGGGAATCCTACGAGCAGTACTTC

D: TRBD2
J: TRBJ2-1
V: TRBV4-1
size: .
CDR3: CASSQVTSGRRNEQFF
DNA: TGCGCCAGCAGCCAGGTGACTAGCGGGAGAAGGAATGAGCAGTTCTTC

D: TRBD1
J: TRBJ2-6
V: TRBV19
size: .
CDR3: CASSPRDRMLSGANVLTF
DNA: TGTGCCAGTAGTCCTCGGGACAGGATGCTCTCTGGGGCCAACGTCCTGACTTTC

D: TRBD1
J: TRBJ1-5
V: TRBV4-1
size: .
CDR3: CASSETGGMSNQPQHF
DNA: TGCGCCAGCAGCGAAACAGGGGGTATGAGCAATCAGCCCCAGCATTTT

D: .
J: TRBJ2-1
V: TRBV30
size: .
CDR3: CACGLRAYNEQFF
DNA: TGTGCCTGTGGCCTTCGGGCATACAATGAGCAGTTCTTC

D: .
J: TRBJ2-1
V: TRBV4-1
size: .
CDR3: CASSQTTEQFF
DNA: TGCGCCAGCAGCCAAACAACAGAGCAGTTCTTC

D: TRBD1
J: TRBJ1-2
V: TRBV20-1
size: .
CDR3: CSASLSTGQKLANGYTF
DNA: TGCAGTGCTAGTTTATCGACGGGACAGAAGCTAGCAAATGGCTACACCTTC

D: .
J: TRBJ2-5
V: TRBV5-5
size: few
CDR3: CASSLYRPGPAGETQYF
DNA: TGTGCCAGCAGCTTGTATCGGCCGGGACCCGCGGGAGAGACCCAGTACTTC

D: .
J: TRBJ2-7
V: TRBV3-1/TRBV3-2
size: .
CDR3: CASSRGLWDAYEQYF
DNA: TGTGCCAGCAGCCGCGGACTGTGGGACGCCTACGAGCAGTACTTC

D: .
J: TRBJ1-5
V: TRBV12-3/TRBV12-4
size: .
CDR3: CASSFGAPQPQHF
DNA: TGTGCCAGCAGTTTCGGGGCACCTCAGCCCCAGCATTTT

D: .
J: TRBJ1-2
V: TRBV19
size: few
CDR3: CATYRGYGYTF
DNA: TGTGCCACCTATCGAGGGTATGGCTACACCTTC

D: .
J: TRBJ2-6
V: TRBV11-2
size: .
CDR3: CASSLDSGANVLTF
DNA: TGTGCCAGCAGCTTAGACTCTGGGGCCAACGTCCTGACTTTC

D: TRBD1
J: TRBJ2-7
V: TRBV28
size: few
CDR3: CASRFRDRTYEQYF
DNA: TGTGCCAGCAGGTTTCGGGACAGAACCTACGAGCAGTACTTC

D: .
J: TRBJ1-4
V: TRBV20-1
size: .
CDR3: CSARVGEKLFF
DNA: TGCAGTGCTAGAGTAGGTGAAAAACTGTTTTTT

D: TRBD1
J: TRBJ1-1
V: TRBV12-3/TRBV12-4
size: .
CDR3: CATLGRGSREAFF
DNA: TGTGCCACCCTAGGCAGGGGGTCGAGGGAAGCTTTCTTT

D: .
J: TRBJ2-6
V: TRBV18
size: .
CDR3: CASSPPGTAGANVLTF
DNA: TGTGCCAGCTCACCACCTGGGACGGCTGGGGCCAACGTCCTGACTTTC

D: .
J: TRBJ1-2
V: TRBV10-3
size: .
CDR3: CAISEEVHYGYTF
DNA: TGTGCCATCAGCGAAGAGGTTCACTATGGCTACACCTTC

D: TRBD2
J: TRBJ2-7
V: TRBV7-2
size: .
CDR3: CASSLRTSGGEAYEQYF
DNA: TGTGCCAGCAGCCTCCGGACTAGCGGGGGGGAAGCCTACGAGCAGTACTTC

D: .
J: TRBJ2-1
V: TRBV2
size: .
CDR3: CASSRRDLYNEQFF
DNA: TGTGCCAGCAGCCGCAGGGATTTATACAATGAGCAGTTCTTC

D: .
J: TRBJ2-1
V: TRBV25-1
size: .
CDR3: CASTPRSTYNEQFF
DNA: TGTGCCAGCACACCGCGTTCCACCTACAATGAGCAGTTCTTC

D: TRBD2
J: TRBJ2-7
V: TRBV19
size: .
CDR3: CASSTLRGGSDEQYF
DNA: TGTGCCAGTAGTACCCTTAGGGGCGGGAGCGACGAGCAGTACTTC

D: .
J: TRBJ1-2
V: TRBV7-8
size: .
CDR3: CASSSGLSPDYGYTF
DNA: TGTGCCAGCAGCTCCGGACTTTCCCCGGACTATGGCTACACCTTC

D: TRBD2
J: TRBJ2-3
V: TRBV4-3
size: .
CDR3: CASSQSRVAGGVGTQYF
DNA: TGCGCCAGCAGCCAGTCCCGGGTGGCGGGGGGGGTTGGTACGCAGTATTTT

D: TRBD2
J: TRBJ2-1
V: TRBV19
size: .
CDR3: CASSGLAGGSVEQFF
DNA: TGTGCCAGTAGTGGATTAGCGGGAGGTTCAGTTGAGCAGTTCTTC

D: TRBD1
J: TRBJ1-2
V: TRBV9
size: .
CDR3: CASSVGRPTGEFGYTF
DNA: TGTGCCAGCAGCGTAGGGCGCCCAACAGGGGAATTTGGCTACACCTTC

D: TRBD2
J: TRBJ2-1
V: TRBV11-2
size: .
CDR3: CASSLLISGSTYNEQFF
DNA: TGTGCCAGCAGCTTATTGATTAGCGGGAGTACCTACAATGAGCAGTTCTTC

D: .
J: TRBJ1-2
V: TRBV9
size: .
CDR3: CASSAGGGYGYTF
DNA: TGTGCCAGCAGCGCCGGCGGCGGCTATGGCTACACCTTC

D: TRBD1
J: TRBJ1-1
V: TRBV3-1/TRBV3-2
size: .
CDR3: CASSPQGFSSLNTEAFF
DNA: TGTGCCAGCAGCCCACAGGGGTTCAGCAGCCTTAACACTGAAGCTTTCTTT

D: TRBD1
J: TRBJ1-5
V: TRBV27
size: .
CDR3: CASSFGTENQPQHF
DNA: TGTGCCAGCAGTTTTGGGACAGAGAATCAGCCCCAGCATTTT